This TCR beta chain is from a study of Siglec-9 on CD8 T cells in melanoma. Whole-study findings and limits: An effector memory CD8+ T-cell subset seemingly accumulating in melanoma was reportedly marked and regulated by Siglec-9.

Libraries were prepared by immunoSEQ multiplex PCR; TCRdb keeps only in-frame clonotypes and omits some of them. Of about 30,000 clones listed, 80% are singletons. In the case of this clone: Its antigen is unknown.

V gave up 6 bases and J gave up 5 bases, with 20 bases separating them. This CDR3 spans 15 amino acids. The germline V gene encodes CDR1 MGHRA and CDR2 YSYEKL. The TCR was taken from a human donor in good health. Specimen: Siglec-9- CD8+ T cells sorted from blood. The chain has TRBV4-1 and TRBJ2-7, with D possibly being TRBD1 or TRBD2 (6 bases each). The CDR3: CASSAVGGYGNEQYF. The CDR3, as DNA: TGCGCCAGCAGTGCGGTGGGGGGCTATGGGAACGAGCAGTACTTC.